This note documents a single TCR beta chain sequence. This specimen comes from a study of blood T cell repertoires in COVID-19. Per the original data handling: Amplification of reference gene primers provided the estimated nucleated cell counts. The data were produced by immunoSEQ multiplex PCR, yet TCRdb's version contains in-frame clones alone and is incomplete. V and J calls plus clone size are reproduced from that table; the DNA served to infer D and trimming. The table has 150,000 to 200,000 clones, approximately 85% seen once; the top ten hold more than 8%. This CDR3 is 15 amino acids long. Trimming left V 4 bases short and J 0 bases short, with 9 bases between. Germline lookup yields CDR1 KGHSH and CDR2 LQKENI.

The specimen was peripheral blood. This TCR derives from a woman aged 80 or over with acute or convalescent COVID-19. V gene TRBV18 combines with J gene TRBJ2-2; perhaps TRBD1 as D (6 bases). CDR3 region: CASSLTGPNTGELFF. For the CDR3, the DNA is TGTGCCAGCTCACTAACAGGGCCGAACACCGGGGAGCTGTTTTTT.